These 27 T cell receptor beta chains were sequenced from one sample in a study of blood T cells in healthy people across ages. Through a sample-barcoded 5' primer and a J-beta primer mix, a second PCR was run for roughly 7 to 11 cycles. One entry per CDR3 protein results from TCRdb running MiXCR on the 5' RACE reads. The table shows hundreds of thousands of distinct CDR3 sequences, with 32% occurring only once. Material: blood. Receptors originate from a woman older than 75 in good health.

Ten or more counts support this clonotype. J is TRBJ2-5 and V is TRBV2; no clear D. Trimming cost V 7 bases and J 5 bases, with 8 bases left between them. There are 11 residues in the CDR3. Germline-derived CDR1 and CDR2 are SNHLY and FYNNEI. CDR3 sequence reads: CASKVGETQYF. The CDR3 nucleotides are TGTGCCAGCAAGGTTGGGGAGACCCAGTACTTC.

The J gene is TRBJ2-5, the V gene TRBV19, with D uncertain. CDR1 is LNHDA, CDR2 SQIVND, per germline (reference sequence). CDR3 length: 13 residues. Trimming left V 5 bases short and J 1 base short, with 8 bases between. The CDR3 reads CASSPYTQETQYF. The CDR3 DNA reads as TGTGCCAGTAGTCCGTACACCCAAGAGACCCAGTACTTC.

The sample holds many counts of this clonotype. The gene calls are TRBV7-2 and TRBJ2-3; 14 nucleotides align to TRBD2. The CDR3 covers 15 residues. Germline loops: CDR1 SGHTA, CDR2 FQGNSA. V was pared by 5 bases and J by 5 bases, with 3 bases of the junction left unmatched. CDR3 loop: CASSPGTSGGDTQYF. The CDR3, as DNA: TGTGCCAGCAGCCCCGGGACTAGCGGGGGAGATACGCAGTATTTT.

This clonotype was found many times. The rearrangement uses TRBV9 and TRBJ1-2; no definite D call. This CDR3 is 16 amino acids long. CDR1 is SGDLS and CDR2 is YYNGEE in the germline V gene. V dropped 4 bases and J dropped 6 bases, with 22 bases sitting between them. The CDR3 loop is CASSPKVGQSVNGYTF. As DNA, the CDR3 is TGTGCCAGCAGCCCCAAAGTAGGGCAGTCGGTCAATGGCTACACCTTC.

Many counts were recorded for this clonotype. This chain links TRBV4-3 with TRBJ1-2; D uncertain. The V and J ends lost 0 bases and 5 bases respectively, with 13 bases between them. Germline V CDR1 and CDR2: LGHNA, YSLEER. This CDR3 spans 15 amino acids. CDR3: CASSQDAEGRYGYTF. DNA for the CDR3: TGCGCCAGCAGCCAAGATGCTGAGGGAAGGTATGGCTACACCTTC.

In its sample, this clonotype was seen many times. This chain connects TRBV12-3 or TRBV12-4 to TRBJ2-7; a weak D match, TRBD2 (6 bases). V shed 4 bases and J shed 3 bases, with 13 bases lying between them. This CDR3 is 14 amino acids long. The CDR3 DNA is TGTGCCAGCAGTTATGCGGGGCTAGGCTACGAGCAGTACTTC. Protein: CASSYAGLGYEQYF.

There are many counts of this clonotype. The V call is TRBV18, the J call TRBJ2-5, with D unclear. V gave up 0 bases and J gave up 5 bases, with 10 bases separating them. Germline values: CDR1 KGHSH, CDR2 LQKENI. This CDR3 spans 14 amino acids. DNA for the CDR3: TGTGCCAGCTCACCACCGGTGTTACTGGAGACCCAGTACTTC. Translating it yields CASSPPVLLETQYF.

Notes on this clonotype: One end of the junction does not line up with germline, which may come from a read error. The chain joins TRBV6-5 to TRBJ2-6; perhaps TRBD2 as D (6 bases). The CDR3 extends over 16 amino acids. Germline loops: CDR1 MNHEY, CDR2 SVGAGI. The CDR3, as DNA: TGTGCCAGCACCATGGGACTTTTCTCTGGGGCCAACGTCCGGACTTTC. Its translation: CASTMGLFSGANVRTF.

This clonotype was seen only a few times. V and J are TRBV30 and TRBJ1-2; 9 bases fit TRBD1. CDR1 GTSNPN and CDR2 SVGIG come from the germline V gene (reference sequence). After removal of 2 bases from V and 4 bases from J, the junction contained 11 bases not matched to a gene. The length of the CDR3 is 16 residues. CDR3 amino acids: CAWSTIPGQGAYGYTF. CDR3 bases: TGTGCCTGGAGTACAATCCCGGGACAGGGTGCCTATGGCTACACCTTC.

This clonotype was found many times. The chain combines TRBV5-6 with TRBJ2-6; a weak D match, TRBD1 (6 bases). The V gene lost 0 bases and the J gene lost 0 bases, with 10 bases spanning the gap. This CDR3 has 17 amino acids. The germline CDR1 and CDR2 sequences are SGHDT and YYEEEE. CDR3 DNA sequence: TGTGCCAGCAGCTTGGTAGGGGGAAGCTCTGGGGCCAACGTCCTGACTTTC. Protein: CASSLVGGSSGANVLTF.

In regard to this clonotype: This may come from a read error, since a much larger clone is one base off. The V call is TRBV5-1, the J call TRBJ1-2, with 7 bases matching TRBD1. The CDR3 loop spans 13 amino acids. CDR1 SGHRS and CDR2 YFSETQ come from the germline V gene. CDR3 sequence reads: CVSSAGQIYGYTF. In DNA, the CDR3 is TGCGTCAGCAGCGCGGGACAGATCTATGGCTACACCTTC.

This clonotype was detected ten times or more. The genes are TRBV5-1 and TRBJ1-4; no firm D call. CDR3 length: 12 amino acids. The germline V gene encodes CDR1 SGHRS and CDR2 YFSETQ. Trimming stripped 1 base from V and 13 bases from J, with 11 bases between. The CDR3 DNA sequence: TGCGCCAGCAGCTTGAGGCGACCCGGACTGTTTTTT. It yields the protein CASSLRRPGLFF.

This chain uses TRBV29-1 with TRBJ1-1; no clear D. The CDR3 runs 13 residues. Germline CDR1 reads SQVTM; CDR2 reads ANQGSEA. V was shortened by 4 bases and J by 1 base, with 10 bases between the two germline ends. CDR3 nucleotide sequence: TGCAGCGTTGCTGTCAAGTCGAACACTGAAGCTTTCTTT. It is translated as CSVAVKSNTEAFF.

This clonotype showed up many times. The chain joins TRBV20-1 to TRBJ2-5; 7 positions agree with TRBD1. The CDR3 loop spans 15 amino acids. Per germline, CDR1 DFQATT and CDR2 SNEGSKA (reference sequence). The ends lost 6 bases at V and 5 bases at J; junction bases unmatched: 15. The CDR3 sequence is CSAPIPTGLVETQYF. The CDR3 region has the DNA TGCAGTGCCCCTATCCCGACAGGGTTGGTGGAGACCCAGTACTTC.

The chain combines TRBV5-1 with TRBJ2-1; 10 nucleotides align to TRBD2. V was clipped by 4 bases and J by 3 bases; unmatched bases: 4. The CDR3 is made up of 15 amino acids. Germline V CDR1 and CDR2: SGHRS, YFSETQ. CDR3 coding DNA: TGCGCCAGCAGCACCAGGACTAGCGGCTACAATGAGCAGTTCTTC. Translated: CASSTRTSGYNEQFF.

The sample holds many counts of this clonotype. The rearrangement links TRBV20-1 to TRBJ2-3, with D perhaps TRBD1 (5 bases). The CDR3 consists of 13 residues. Trimming took off 6 bases at V and 4 bases at J, with 14 bases between the two ends. Per the germline V gene, CDR1 is DFQATT and CDR2 is SNEGSKA (reference sequence). The CDR3 is CSAAGQGSDTQYF. CDR3 DNA sequence: TGCAGTGCCGCCGGACAAGGATCAGATACGCAGTATTTT.

The sample holds many counts of this clonotype. The chain carries TRBV5-1 and TRBJ1-5, with D hard to call. Trimming left V 0 bases short and J 5 bases short, with 12 bases between. The CDR3 length is 15 residues. Germline CDR1 and CDR2: SGHRS and YFSETQ. The CDR3 loop reads CASSLDGSGDQPQHF. Written as DNA, the CDR3 is TGCGCCAGCAGCTTGGACGGGTCAGGAGATCAGCCCCAGCATTTT.

This clonotype was observed at least ten times. The rearrangement uses TRBV5-1 and TRBJ1-1; no clear D gene. The germline V gene encodes CDR1 SGHRS and CDR2 YFSETQ. There are 15 residues in the CDR3. V was clipped by 0 bases and J by 5 bases, with 14 bases between them. The CDR3 DNA follows: TGCGCCAGCAGCTTGGCCGTGTCAGGTGGAACTGAAGCTTTCTTT. Amino acid sequence: CASSLAVSGGTEAFF.

This clonotype has at least ten counts. The chain carries TRBV12-3 or TRBV12-4 and TRBJ2-1, with a tentative D call TRBD2 (6 bases). The CDR3 extends over 14 amino acids. V lost 7 bases, J lost 9 bases, and 19 bases lay in between. CDR3 DNA: TGTGCCAGCATCCGGGGGATCCTTTCAGTTGAGCAGTTCTTC. Its protein product is CASIRGILSVEQFF.

The chain combines TRBV21-1 with TRBJ1-2; the table's D call, TRBD1, has no DNA check behind it. TRBV21-1 counts as a pseudogene. The CDR3 is 15 residues long. The CDR3 here is CASSKERGAEYGYTF. As DNA, the CDR3 is TGTGCCAGCAGCAAAGAAAGAGGGGCGGAATATGGCTACACCTTC.

This clonotype showed up just once. The J gene is TRBJ1-2, the V gene TRBV5-6, with D perhaps TRBD1 (5 bases). This CDR3 comprises 14 residues. Germline lookup yields CDR1 SGHDT and CDR2 YYEEEE. The ends were cut back, 2 bases at V and 2 bases at J, with 10 bases in the middle. CDR3 loop: CASSFYQGNYGYTF. For the CDR3, the DNA is TGTGCCAGCAGCTTTTATCAGGGCAACTATGGCTACACCTTC.

This sequence joins TRBV25-1 and TRBJ2-1, with 9 nucleotides matching TRBD2. This CDR3 contains 14 residues. Germline V lookup: CDR1 MGHDK, CDR2 SYGVNS. V was pared by 8 bases and J by 7 bases, with 9 bases of the junction left unmatched. The CDR3: CASGERTSVNEQFF. DNA of the CDR3: TGTGCCAGCGGGGAGAGGACTAGCGTGAATGAGCAGTTCTTC.

The DNA for the CDR3 is TGTGCCAGCAGTTTGGACAGGGTTCCCCCCTACGAGCAGTACTTC. Its protein is CASSLDRVPPYEQYF. This chain links TRBV6-1 with TRBJ2-4, with 8 bases aligning to TRBD1. The J call may be faulty, since TRBJ2-7 better matches the DNA end. The CDR3 runs to 15 residues. Germline CDR1 MNHNS, CDR2 SASEGT.

In the case of this clonotype: A read error may explain this, as a much larger clone is one base away. The chain has TRBV5-6 and TRBJ1-2; D is unresolved. The CDR3 is made up of 17 amino acids. V was shortened by 4 bases and J by 4 bases, with 23 bases between the two germline ends. Germline CDR1 and CDR2: SGHDT and YYEEEE. The CDR3 loop reads CASSDRTGVWRLYGYTF. CDR3 nucleotides: TGTGCCAGCAGCGATAGGACCGGCGTTTGGCGCCTCTATGGCTACACCTTC.

With regard to this clonotype: Its ends do not fully match the called genes, so a read error is possible. The chain is built from TRBV20-1 and TRBJ1-5; the D gene is possibly TRBD1 (5 bases). There are 13 residues in the CDR3. Germline V lookup: CDR1 DFQATT, CDR2 SNEGSKA (reference sequence). The CDR3 protein is CSARGDGDHPQHF. CDR3 sequence (DNA): TGCAGTGCTAGGGGGGACGGGGATCATCCCCAGCATTTT.

This clonotype was seen ten or more times. V is TRBV3-1 and J is TRBJ2-7, with D tentatively TRBD1 (7 bases). The CDR3 loop spans 16 amino acids. Trimming left V 3 bases short and J 0 bases short, with 15 bases between. The germline V gene has CDR1 LGHDT and CDR2 YNNKEL (reference sequence). The CDR3, as DNA: TGTGCCAGCAGCCACAGACAGGGACTCCTCTCCTACGAGCAGTACTTC. It codes for CASSHRQGLLSYEQYF.

The sample holds many counts of this clonotype. The rearrangement uses TRBV9 and TRBJ2-3; 10 bases are shared with TRBD2. With 2 bases clipped from V and 5 bases from J, the junction kept 5 bases outside the gene matches. Per germline, CDR1 SGDLS and CDR2 YYNGEE. This CDR3 spans 15 amino acids. CDR3 in DNA: TGTGCCAGCAGCGTGGAAGCGGGGGGGCGAGATACGCAGTATTTT. As protein: CASSVEAGGRDTQYF.